This entry describes one T cell receptor beta chain. Its antigen is unknown. V shed 1 base and J 3 bases; nucleotides not matched to a gene: 4. CDR1 is LGHDT and CDR2 is YNNKEL in the germline V gene (reference sequence). The CDR3 is made up of 16 amino acids. The data originate from a study of T cell repertoires in cytomegalovirus infection. Study results and caveats: The study found HLA-C-restricted CMV-specific TCR beta clonotypes dominating the ex vivo response.

In TCRdb, the reads were re-called with MiXCR into one record per CDR3 protein. This sample has some 220,000 distinct CDR3 sequences, with around two fifths found just once. This sample comprised CD8+ T cells from cultured PBMCs, obtained from culture after CMV antigen stimulation. V usage is TRBV3-1 and J usage is TRBJ2-5; the match to TRBD2 covers 11 bases. The source of this sequence is a human donor in good health (CMV status not recorded). Some clones in this sample may be carry-over from other donors' samples. The CDR3 protein is CASSQVLGLAEETQYF. CDR3 coding DNA: TGTGCCAGCAGCCAAGTTCTGGGACTAGCGGAAGAGACCCAGTACTTC.